The sequence of this T cell receptor (beta chain) was determined in a study of T-cell reconstitution after alpha-beta-depleted transplantation in children. General study results and limits: A year had passed since transplant, and T-cell counts and diversity by then came mostly from newly produced T cells. Surviving recipient T cells and thymic progenitors produced the high day-60 TCRbeta diversity seen in some patients. Two months or so post-transplant, alpha-beta T cells reportedly derived from several hundred expanded graft clones.

The CDR3 sequence is 14 residues long. The germline V and J ends were trimmed by 2 bases and 1 base, with 9 bases remaining between them. Germline V lookup: CDR1 MNHEY, CDR2 SVGAGI. A TCRbeta library incorporating unique molecular identifiers was prepared. TCRdb processed the PCR reads anew with MiXCR; each CDR3 protein has one entry. There are 210,000 or so distinct CDR3 sequences in the sample; roughly a tenth occur only once, and 28% lies in the top ten. This clonotype was seen many times. Its target is unknown. This rearrangement joins TRBV6-5 to TRBJ2-7; D unclear. Source: PBMCs, taken before TCRalphabeta/CD19-depleted stem cell transplant. This receptor was identified in a child younger than two with acute myeloid leukemia, due to receive a stem cell transplant. Here the CDR3 reads CASSYKAESYEQYF. CDR3 nucleotides: TGTGCCAGCAGTTACAAGGCGGAATCCTACGAGCAGTACTTC.